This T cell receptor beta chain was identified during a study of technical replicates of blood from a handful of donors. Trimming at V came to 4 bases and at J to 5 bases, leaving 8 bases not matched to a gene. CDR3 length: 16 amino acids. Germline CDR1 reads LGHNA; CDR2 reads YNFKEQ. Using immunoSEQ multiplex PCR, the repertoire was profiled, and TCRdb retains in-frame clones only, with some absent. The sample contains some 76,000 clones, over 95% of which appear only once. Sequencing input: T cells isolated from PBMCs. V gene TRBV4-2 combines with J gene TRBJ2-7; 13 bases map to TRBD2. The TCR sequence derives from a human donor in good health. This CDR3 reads CASSRRTSGSIDEQYF. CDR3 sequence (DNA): TGTGCCAGCAGCCGCCGGACTAGCGGGAGTATCGACGAGCAGTACTTC.